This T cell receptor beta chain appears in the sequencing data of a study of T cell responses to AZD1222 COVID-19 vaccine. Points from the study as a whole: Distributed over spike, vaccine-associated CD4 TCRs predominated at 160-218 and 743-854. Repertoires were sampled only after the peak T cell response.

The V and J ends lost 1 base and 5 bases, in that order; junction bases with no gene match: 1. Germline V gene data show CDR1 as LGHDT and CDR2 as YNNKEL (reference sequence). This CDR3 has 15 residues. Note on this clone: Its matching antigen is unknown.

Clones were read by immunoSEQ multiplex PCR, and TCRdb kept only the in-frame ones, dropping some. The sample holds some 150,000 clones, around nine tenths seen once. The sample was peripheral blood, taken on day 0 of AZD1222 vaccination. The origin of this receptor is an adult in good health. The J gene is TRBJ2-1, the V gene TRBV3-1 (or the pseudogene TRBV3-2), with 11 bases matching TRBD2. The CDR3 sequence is CASSQGSGRDNEQFF. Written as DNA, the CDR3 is TGTGCCAGCAGCCAAGGTAGCGGGAGGGACAATGAGCAGTTCTTC.